This T cell receptor beta chain was obtained from a study of blood T cell repertoires in COVID-19. The wider study: Samples came from the United States, Italy and Spain, spanning acute and convalescent COVID-19. Nucleic acid was either cDNA or gDNA, and it came from T cells, B-cell-depleted T cells, or PBMCs.

As originally analysed: For nucleated cells, counts were estimated from reference gene primer amplification. Generated by immunoSEQ multiplex PCR, the TCRdb table keeps only in-frame clones and is missing some. V and J calls and clone size follow that table, whereas D and trimming were derived from the DNA. The table includes more than 50,000 clones, roughly four fifths detected once. The source is a human donor in a cohort sampled during active COVID-19. The sample consisted of peripheral blood.

This CDR3 is CASSYSFSGVEQYF. The CDR3 DNA reads as TGTGCCAGCAGTTACTCTTTTTCAGGGGTCGAGCAGTACTTC. This rearrangement joins TRBV6-5 to TRBJ2-7; the D gene is possibly TRBD1 (6 bases). V was pared by 0 bases and J by 6 bases, with 12 bases between. This CDR3 has 14 amino acids. Germline V CDR1 and CDR2: MNHEY, SVGAGI.